This T cell receptor beta chain came from a study of Ad26.COV2.S vaccination and SARS-CoV-2 variants. For the study at large: In the COV1001 trial, the donor was in the Ad26.COV2.S arm. Donor got 5x10^10 or 1x10^11 viral particles of Ad26.COV2.S.

Per the germline V gene, CDR1 is LGHNA and CDR2 is YSLEER. The CDR3 runs 15 residues. Trimming took off 0 bases at V and 5 bases at J, with 13 bases between the two ends. Stated treatment: around 19 received Ad26.COV2.S at low or high dose, single or two shots; 5 received placebo; per-sample allocation not given. Collection of samples fell on day 63 after the first vaccine or placebo injection. The study used a vaccine consisting of an Ad26 vector that expressed Wuhan-strain SARS-CoV-2 spike. Sequencing used immunoSEQ multiplex PCR; TCRdb keeps in-frame clones, though not all of them. This sample carries some 420,000 clones, 85% to 90% of them seen once, and the ten largest clones take around 3.6%. On this clone itself: Its antigen is unknown.

Findings and limits, study-wide: Compared with placebo recipients, vaccine recipients had higher spike-specific TCR breadth.

The sequencing used peripheral blood, collected in a trial of Ad26.COV2.S vaccine versus placebo. V gene TRBV4-3 combines with J gene TRBJ1-2; D call uncertain. This TCR was recovered from a person aged 18-65 years who received the Ad26.COV2.S COVID-19 vaccine or a placebo. The CDR3 loop is CASSQDLISRYGYTF. The CDR3 DNA follows: TGCGCCAGCAGCCAAGATCTAATCAGCAGATATGGCTACACCTTC.